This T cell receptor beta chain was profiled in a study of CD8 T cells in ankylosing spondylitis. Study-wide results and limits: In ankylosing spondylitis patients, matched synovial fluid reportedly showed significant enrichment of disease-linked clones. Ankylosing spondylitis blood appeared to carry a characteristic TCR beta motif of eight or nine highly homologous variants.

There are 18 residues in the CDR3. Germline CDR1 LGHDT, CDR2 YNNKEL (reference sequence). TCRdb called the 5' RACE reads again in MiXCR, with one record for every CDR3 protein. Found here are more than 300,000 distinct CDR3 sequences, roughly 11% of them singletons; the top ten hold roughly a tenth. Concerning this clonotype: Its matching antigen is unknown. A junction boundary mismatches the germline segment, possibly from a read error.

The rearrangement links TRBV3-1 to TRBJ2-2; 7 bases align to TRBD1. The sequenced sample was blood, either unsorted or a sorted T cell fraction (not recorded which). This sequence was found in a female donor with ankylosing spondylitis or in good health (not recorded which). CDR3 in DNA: TGTGCCACCAGCCAAGATATGGATCCGACAGGGCTTTTTGGGGAGCTGTTTTTT. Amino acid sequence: CATSQDMDPTGLFGELFF.